The entry below gives a single TCR beta chain sequence along with its context. This clonotype was detected a few times. Its antigen remains unidentified. Per-base quality was not reported, and no clone a single base away is much larger than it. The record originates from a study of regulatory T cells in long-lasting Graves disease (dated by TCRdb to the early 2020s). For the study in its entirety: In the newly diagnosed Graves' disease group, patients had been taking antithyroid drugs for less than 3 months. The study took place in China and was registered as a clinical trial. TCR sequencing covered 13 persistent and around 20 newly diagnosed Graves' disease patients, approximately 33 samples in total. This study used TCR sequencing and RNA sequencing of peripheral blood to compare persistent Graves' disease patients against newly diagnosed Graves' disease patients.

In the paper's terms, the time point label means: newly diagnosed GD, antithyroid drugs for less than 3 months. For both TCR sequencing and RNA sequencing, RNA was extracted from PBMCs using TRIzol. The diagnosis of Graves' disease followed American Thyroid Association guidelines. Patients for the study were recruited at an endocrinology department in Xi'an, China. Each patient gave around 9 milliliters of peripheral blood, collected in an EDTA anticoagulant tube. PBMCs were isolated by Ficoll Paque Plus density gradient separation without further T cell sorting. RNA quality was checked with an Agilent 2100 Bioanalyzer and agarose gel, and concentration with a NanoDrop 2000. Receptors were amplified or captured by multiplex PCR. The instrument given in TCRdb is Illumina HiSeq 4000. To build TCR beta libraries, CDR3 regions were amplified by Arm-PCR using iRepertoire HTBI primers. Before sequencing, the PCR products underwent gel purification. As for the original processing: Across samples, some 62 TRBV and over 11 TRBJ segments were identified and used for gene usage analysis of CDR3 amino acid clonotypes. Filtered high-quality paired reads were merged into contigs using COPE and FqMerger. BLAST was used to align contigs to IMGT TRBV, TRBD and TRBJ reference genes, and CDR3 was defined according to IMGT. Clonotypes above 0.1% frequency were classified as highly expanded clones. Shannon entropy was used to measure repertoire diversity, and the Gini coefficient was used to measure V-J evenness. Public clonotypes were defined as clonotypes shared by more than one individual. TCRdb reanalyzed the raw reads on its own, using fastp at Q25 for trimming and MiXCR for clone calling, and kept in-frame beta chains. Every CDR3 protein is listed once, alongside the most common genes and DNA of its rows. TCRdb's processing, not the authors' own work, is the source of the V and J calls. The sample table lists 400,000 to 550,000 distinct CDR3 sequences, 15% to 20% of them with a count of one. The ten largest clones capture about 23% of the sample.

The cysteine opens and the phenylalanine closes a CDR3 of 13 amino acids. Left in the record is the CDR3 DNA by itself, 39 bases read in frame from the first base. V and J lose 9 bases and 0 bases, and a span of 12 bases separates them. As encoded in the germline V gene (reference sequence), CDR1 is LNHDA while CDR2 is SQIVND. Broad study findings and their caveats: Compared with newly diagnosed patients, patients with persistent Graves' disease had lower TCR Shannon entropy and fewer highly expanded clones, which suggests clonal expansion. Preferential use of TRBV28, TRBJ1-2 and TRBJ2-5 was observed in persistent disease, whereas TRBV20-1 and TRBJ2-1 were favored in newly diagnosed disease. Only the TCR beta chain was sequenced and analyzed. The authors noted that the small sample size was a limitation that may lower accuracy. More public clonotypes were shared among persistent patients (2,741) than among newly diagnosed patients (over 900). The study examined only peripheral blood because the primary lesion, thyroid tissue, could not be accessed.

These data also formed part of another study, on T cells in Graves' hyperthyroidism and ophthalmopathy. Per the second study: Graves' hyperthyroidism was defined as stable when no progression to ophthalmopathy occurred over 18 months of follow-up. Hyperthyroidism patients were newly diagnosed, had a disease duration of under 2 months, and were aged 18 to 65 years. Patients with uncontrolled infections, other autoimmune diseases, pregnancy or lactation were excluded. Diagnoses were based on clinical symptoms, serum thyroxine and TRAb, thyroid ultrasound and orbital computed tomography. For the first round of RT-PCR on the TCR CDR3, the HTBI primer set was used together with the Qiagen OneStep RT-PCR kit. Most expanded thyroid clonotypes (frequency above 0.001) were also found in blood, which suggests that blood repertoires may mirror thyroid immune responses. In cross-validation, a model built on a 13 V-J signature told ophthalmopathy apart from stable hyperthyroidism with under 90% sensitivity and approximately 81% specificity, and in testing the same model reached 80%/75%. During validation, the model predicted progression to ophthalmopathy a median of roughly 7.1 months ahead of onset, with approximately 70% sensitivity and about 75% specificity. TCR V-J signatures able to tell the groups apart were searched for in a discovery cohort of 100 or so patients, of whom over 40 had Graves' ophthalmopathy and roughly 58 had stable Graves' hyperthyroidism. Whether ophthalmopathy could be predicted prospectively was tested in an independent validation cohort made up of about 20 hyperthyroidism patients plus 17 patients who later progressed to ophthalmopathy. The roughly 91 discovery patients were randomly divided into training and test sets at a 7:3 ratio. In addition, the study compared T-cell repertoires in thyroid tissue and in blood from several Graves' hyperthyroidism patients. After blood sampling, hyperthyroidism patients were treated with methimazole at a starting dose of 30 mg daily, and ophthalmopathy patients were treated with high-dose intravenous methylprednisolone. The libraries were constructed in a second round of multiplex PCR and then size-selected and purified. The libraries were sequenced on an Illumina HiSeq2000 using paired-end 100 bp reads. SOAPnuke was used to process the raw data, removing reads that contained adapters or uncalled bases, had a mean Phred below 15, or lacked an exact match to the constant primer or identifier. COPE v1.2.5 was used to merge high-quality paired reads, and clonotypes were defined as unique nucleotide sequences. MiTCR v1.1 was used to align clonotypes to the IMGT TRBV, TRBD and TRBJ reference segments. The analysis included only V-J combinations with a frequency above 0.0001, which together covered 98% to 99.2% of the repertoires. A TCS score was defined as the ratio of F50 (clonal expansion) to E x V (chaos), with BLOSUM62-based TCRdist applied between CDR3 peptides within each V-J. Welch's t-statistics and random forest reduced around 520 V-J features to roughly 13, which were used in a naive Bayes classifier (R e1071). Sample size was not statistically predetermined, and blinding of investigators to group allocation was not performed. The paper reports TCR Vbeta CDR3 sequencing of 135 peripheral blood samples: approximately 41 ophthalmopathy, some 80 hyperthyroidism and approximately 17 progressor patients.

The sequence links TRBV19 to TRBJ2-7, and the D gene may be TRBD2, 6 bases matching. Sequenced material: peripheral blood mononuclear cells (PBMCs), taken at new diagnosis, from a patient treated with antithyroid drugs. This TCR derives from a woman between 18 and 29 years old with Graves disease. Donor details come from another sample of the same person, matched by shared clones. CDR3 region: CASGGRGSYEQYF. In nucleotides, the sequence is TGTGCCAGCGGGGGACGGGGCTCCTACGAGCAGTACTTC.